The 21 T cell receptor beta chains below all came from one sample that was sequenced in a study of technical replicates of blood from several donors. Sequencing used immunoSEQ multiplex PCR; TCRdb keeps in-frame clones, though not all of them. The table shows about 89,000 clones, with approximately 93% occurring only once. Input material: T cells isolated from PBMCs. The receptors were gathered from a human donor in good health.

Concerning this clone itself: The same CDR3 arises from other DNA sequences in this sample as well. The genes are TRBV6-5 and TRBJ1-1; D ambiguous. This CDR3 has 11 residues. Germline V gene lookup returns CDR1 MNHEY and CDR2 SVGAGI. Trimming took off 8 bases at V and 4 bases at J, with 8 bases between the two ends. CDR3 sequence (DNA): TGTGCCAGCTCCCGCGGCACTGAAGCTTTCTTT. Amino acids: CASSRGTEAFF.

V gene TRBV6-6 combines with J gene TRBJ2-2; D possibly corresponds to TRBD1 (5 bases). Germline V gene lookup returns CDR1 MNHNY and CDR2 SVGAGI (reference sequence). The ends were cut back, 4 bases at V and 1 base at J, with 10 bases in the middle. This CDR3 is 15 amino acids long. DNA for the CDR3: TGTGCCAGCAGTTCGGCGGACAAGAACACCGGGGAGCTGTTTTTT. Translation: CASSSADKNTGELFF.

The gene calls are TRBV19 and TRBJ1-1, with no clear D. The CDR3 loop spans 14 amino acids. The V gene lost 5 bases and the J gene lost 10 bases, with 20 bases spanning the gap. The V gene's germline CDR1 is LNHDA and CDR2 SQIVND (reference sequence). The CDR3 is CASSVTIGGRGAFF. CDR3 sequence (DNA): TGTGCCAGTAGTGTCACAATTGGAGGGAGAGGAGCTTTCTTT. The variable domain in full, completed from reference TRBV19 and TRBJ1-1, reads DGGITQSPKYLFRKEGQNVTLSCEQNLNHDAMYWYRQDPGQGLRLIYYSQIVNDFQKGDIAEGYSVSREKKESFPLTVTSAQKNPTAFYLCASSVTIGGRGAFFGQGTRLTVV.

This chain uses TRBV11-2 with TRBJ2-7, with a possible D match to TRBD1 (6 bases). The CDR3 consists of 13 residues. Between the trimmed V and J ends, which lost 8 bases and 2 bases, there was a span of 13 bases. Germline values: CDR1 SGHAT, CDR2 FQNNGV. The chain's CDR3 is CASVGDKTYEQYF. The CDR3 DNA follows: TGTGCCAGCGTTGGGGACAAGACCTACGAGCAGTACTTC. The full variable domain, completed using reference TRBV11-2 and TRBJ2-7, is EAGVAQSPRYKIIEKRQSVAFWCNPISGHATLYWYQQILGQGPKLLIQFQNNGVVDDSQLPKDRFSAERLKGVDSTLKIQPAKLEDSAVYLCASVGDKTYEQYFGPGTRLTVT.

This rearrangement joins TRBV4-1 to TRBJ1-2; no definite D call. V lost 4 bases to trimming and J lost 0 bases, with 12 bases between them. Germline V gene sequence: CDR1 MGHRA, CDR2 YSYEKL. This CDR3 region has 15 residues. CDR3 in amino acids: CASSPGMGSNYGYTF. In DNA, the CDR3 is TGCGCCAGCAGCCCTGGAATGGGCTCTAACTATGGCTACACCTTC.

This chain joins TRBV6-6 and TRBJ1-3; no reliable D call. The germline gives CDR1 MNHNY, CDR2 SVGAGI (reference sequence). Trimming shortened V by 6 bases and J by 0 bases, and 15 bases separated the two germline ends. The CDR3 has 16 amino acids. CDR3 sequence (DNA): TGTGCCAGCAGCCGCCCGGAGGAGAGCTCTGGAAACACCATATATTTT. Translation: CASSRPEESSGNTIYF.

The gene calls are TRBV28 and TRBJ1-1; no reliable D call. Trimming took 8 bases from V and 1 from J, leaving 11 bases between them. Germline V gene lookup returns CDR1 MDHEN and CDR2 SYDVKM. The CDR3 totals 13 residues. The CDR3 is CASYLGGNTEAFF. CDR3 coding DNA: TGTGCCAGCTATCTAGGCGGGAACACTGAAGCTTTCTTT.

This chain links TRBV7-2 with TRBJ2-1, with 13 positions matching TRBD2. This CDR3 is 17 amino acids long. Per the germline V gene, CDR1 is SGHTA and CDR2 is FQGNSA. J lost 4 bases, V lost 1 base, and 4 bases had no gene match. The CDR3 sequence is CASSLGSTSGRYNEQFF. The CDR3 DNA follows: TGTGCCAGCAGCTTAGGGTCGACTAGCGGGAGGTACAATGAGCAGTTCTTC.

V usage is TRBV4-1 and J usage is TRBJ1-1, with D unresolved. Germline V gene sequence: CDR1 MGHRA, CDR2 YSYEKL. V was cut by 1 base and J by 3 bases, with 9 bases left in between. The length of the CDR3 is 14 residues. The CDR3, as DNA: TGCGCCAGCAGCCAAGTCAGGCAGGACACTGAAGCTTTCTTT. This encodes CASSQVRQDTEAFF.

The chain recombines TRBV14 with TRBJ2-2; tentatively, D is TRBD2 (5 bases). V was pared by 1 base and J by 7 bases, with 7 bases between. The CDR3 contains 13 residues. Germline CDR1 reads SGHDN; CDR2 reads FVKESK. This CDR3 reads CASSQVGLGELFF. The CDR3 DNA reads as TGTGCCAGCAGCCAAGTCGGACTCGGGGAGCTGTTTTTT.

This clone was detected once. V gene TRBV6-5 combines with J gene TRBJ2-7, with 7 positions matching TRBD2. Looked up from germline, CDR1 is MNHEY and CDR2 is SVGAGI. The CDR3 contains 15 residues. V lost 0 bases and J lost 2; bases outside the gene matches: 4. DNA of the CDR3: TGTGCCAGCAGTTACTCGGGAGGGATTGCCTACGAGCAGTACTTC. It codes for CASSYSGGIAYEQYF.

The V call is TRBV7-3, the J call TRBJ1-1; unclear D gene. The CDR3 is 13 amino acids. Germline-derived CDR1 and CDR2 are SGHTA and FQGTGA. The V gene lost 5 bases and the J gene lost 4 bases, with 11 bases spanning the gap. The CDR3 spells CASSAERFTEAFF. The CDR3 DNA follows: TGTGCCAGCAGCGCAGAGCGTTTCACTGAAGCTTTCTTT.

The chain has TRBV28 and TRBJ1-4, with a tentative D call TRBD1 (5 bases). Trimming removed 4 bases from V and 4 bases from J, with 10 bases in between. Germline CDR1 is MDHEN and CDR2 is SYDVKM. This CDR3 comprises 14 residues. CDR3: CASSYLRGNEKLFF. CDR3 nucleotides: TGTGCCAGCAGTTATCTTAGGGGTAATGAAAAACTGTTTTTT.

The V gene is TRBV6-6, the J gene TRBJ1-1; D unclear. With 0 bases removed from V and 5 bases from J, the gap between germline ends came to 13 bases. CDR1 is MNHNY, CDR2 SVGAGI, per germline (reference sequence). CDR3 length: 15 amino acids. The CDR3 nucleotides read TGTGCCAGCAGTTACTCGTTAGGAGGGTTGACTGAAGCTTTCTTT. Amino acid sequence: CASSYSLGGLTEAFF.

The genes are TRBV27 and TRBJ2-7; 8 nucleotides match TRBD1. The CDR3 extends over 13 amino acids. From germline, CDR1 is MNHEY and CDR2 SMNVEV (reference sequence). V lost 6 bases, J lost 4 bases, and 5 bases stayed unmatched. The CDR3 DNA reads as TGTGCCAGCAGGCCACAGGGGGTTTACGAGCAGTACTTC. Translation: CASRPQGVYEQYF.

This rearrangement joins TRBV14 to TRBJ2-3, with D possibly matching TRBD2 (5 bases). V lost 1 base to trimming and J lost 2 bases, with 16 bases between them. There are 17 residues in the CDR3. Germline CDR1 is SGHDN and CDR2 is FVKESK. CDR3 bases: TGTGCCAGCAGCCAAGTCATCCCGACCGGGGTCACAGATACGCAGTATTTT. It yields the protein CASSQVIPTGVTDTQYF.

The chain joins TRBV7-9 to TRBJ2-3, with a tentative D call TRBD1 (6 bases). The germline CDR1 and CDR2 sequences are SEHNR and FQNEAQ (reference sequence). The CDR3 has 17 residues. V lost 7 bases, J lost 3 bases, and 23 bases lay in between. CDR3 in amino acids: CASTFDPQGKETDTQYF. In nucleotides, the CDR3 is TGTGCCAGCACCTTTGATCCACAGGGAAAGGAAACAGATACGCAGTATTTT.

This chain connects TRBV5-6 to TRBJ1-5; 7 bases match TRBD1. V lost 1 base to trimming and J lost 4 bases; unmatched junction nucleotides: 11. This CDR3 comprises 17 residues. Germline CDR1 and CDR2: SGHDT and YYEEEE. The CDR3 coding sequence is TGTGCCAGCAGCTTGAAAACTCGACAGGGATTAAATCAGCCCCAGCATTTT. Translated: CASSLKTRQGLNQPQHF.

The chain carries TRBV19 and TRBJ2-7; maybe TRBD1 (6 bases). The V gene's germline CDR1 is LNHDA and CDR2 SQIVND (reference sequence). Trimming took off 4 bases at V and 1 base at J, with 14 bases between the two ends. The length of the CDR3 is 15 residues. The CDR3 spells CASSTGRDISYEQYF. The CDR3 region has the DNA TGTGCCAGTAGTACCGGCCGGGACATTTCCTACGAGCAGTACTTC. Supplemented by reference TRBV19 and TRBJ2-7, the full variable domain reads DGGITQSPKYLFRKEGQNVTLSCEQNLNHDAMYWYRQDPGQGLRLIYYSQIVNDFQKGDIAEGYSVSREKKESFPLTVTSAQKNPTAFYLCASSTGRDISYEQYFGPGTRLTVT.

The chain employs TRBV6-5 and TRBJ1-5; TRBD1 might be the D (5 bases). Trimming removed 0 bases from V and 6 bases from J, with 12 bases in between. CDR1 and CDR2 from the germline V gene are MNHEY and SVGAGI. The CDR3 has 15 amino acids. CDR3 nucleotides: TGTGCCAGCAGTTACTCGCGGGCCGGGGGTCAGCCCCAGCATTTT. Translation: CASSYSRAGGQPQHF.

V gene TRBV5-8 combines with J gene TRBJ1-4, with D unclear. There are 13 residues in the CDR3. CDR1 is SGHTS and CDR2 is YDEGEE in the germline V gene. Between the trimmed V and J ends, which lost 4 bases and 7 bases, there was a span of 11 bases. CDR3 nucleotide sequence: TGTGCCAGCAGCAGAGGGCTGGGTGAAAAACTGTTTTTT. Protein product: CASSRGLGEKLFF.